The source of this T cell receptor (beta chain) is a study of control samples from healthy donors and cancer patients. Method: immunoSEQ multiplex PCR; TCRdb's copy keeps in-frame clones and lacks some. The sample lists 98,000 or so clones; about four fifths were seen once. In germline, CDR1 is SGHVS, CDR2 FQNEAQ. Trimming pared 4 bases from V and 0 bases from J, leaving 13 bases between. CDR3 length: 16 residues. The source material was blood. The sequence came from a woman aged 25 to 39 in good health. The chain employs TRBV7-8 and TRBJ1-3; D is unresolved. CDR3 loop: CASSSDLQSSGNTIYF. The DNA for the CDR3 is TGTGCCAGCAGCTCGGACTTACAATCCTCTGGAAACACCATATATTTT.